Sequencing of this T cell receptor (beta chain) was carried out in a study of spatial heterogeneity in lung cancer. TCRdb reanalysed the 5' RACE reads using MiXCR and keeps one entry per CDR3 protein. The repertoire includes over 40,000 distinct CDR3 sequences, approximately 10% of them detected once, and 32% sits in the top ten. Germline lookup yields CDR1 MNHEY and CDR2 SMNVEV (reference sequence). Trimming cost V 2 bases and J 6 bases, with 8 bases left between them. The CDR3 sequence is 13 residues long. This sample's time point: blood at routine non-recurrence follow-up after resection. This chain links TRBV27 with TRBJ1-5, with D uncertain. The TCR sequence derives from a male donor with early-stage non-small cell lung cancer. Sequences were derived from PBMCs, sampled at follow-up. The CDR3 loop is CASSLARAQPQHF. The CDR3 coding sequence is TGTGCCAGCAGTTTAGCCCGGGCTCAGCCCCAGCATTTT.